A selection of T cell receptor beta chains follows, all from one sample in a study of OX40 agonist ivuxolimab in advanced cancers. The assay was immunoSEQ multiplex PCR, and TCRdb's table has in-frame clones only and misses some. The sample shows 70,000 to 90,000 clones, 81% of them seen only once. Source: CD4+ or CD8+ T cells sorted from blood, taken in a trial of the OX40 agonist ivuxolimab. Every receptor here comes from an adult with an advanced solid tumor such as melanoma, head and neck, liver or kidney cancer. The conserved cysteine and the conserved F or W are not part of the CDR3 here.

v_call	cdr3_length	j_call	cdr3_aa
TRBV11-3	10	TRBJ1-2	ASSLGYNGYT
TRBV11-3	12	TRBJ2-7	ASSLVDGTYEQY
TRBV10-3	13	TRBJ1-2	AISESRGQGYGYT
TRBV13	11	TRBJ1-1	ASSPLGDTEAF
TRBV5-1	14	TRBJ2-2	ASSLPQGYNTGELF
TRBV27	16	TRBJ1-2	ASSLSGPGRGSNYGYT
TRBV6-5	12	TRBJ1-6	ASSYTDFDSPLH
TRBV14	13	TRBJ1-6	ASSPWTGENSPLH
TRBV6-6	13	TRBJ1-2	ASRASGQGIYGYT
TRBV7-9	13	TRBJ1-5	ASTNSDRPSQPQH
TRBV6-5	9	TRBJ2-1	ASSTQLEQF
TRBV7-9	12	TRBJ1-5	ASRGWYSNQPQH
TRBV27	11	TRBJ2-7	ASSSGAVYEQY
TRBV19	14	TRBJ2-3	ASSSTSARGRDTQY
TRBV19	16	TRBJ1-2	ASPIFSWGREGWYGYT
TRBV18	12	TRBJ1-1	ASSPGQLNTEAF
TRBV25-1	14	TRBJ2-3	ASSELYRGGTDTQY
TRBV11-2	12	TRBJ2-7	ASSSGGVPSEQY
TRBV18	13	TRBJ1-1	ASSPPNRGDTEAF
TRBV27	12	TRBJ2-3	ASSFSVTTDTQY
TRBV12-5	12	TRBJ1-2	ASAGEGAGVGYT
TRBV6-6	14	TRBJ2-7	ASSAGTSRGTREQY
TRBV6-5	11	TRBJ1-1	ASSESGATEAF
TRBV5-5	13	TRBJ2-6	ASTQLGSGANVLT
TRBV27	12	TRBJ2-7	ASSLGGATYEQY
TRBV5-4	13	TRBJ1-2	ASSLVQRDNYGYT
TRBV6-6	12	TRBJ1-1	ASSYQTANTEAF
TRBV4-2	14	TRBJ1-1	ASSQEGGSMNTEAF